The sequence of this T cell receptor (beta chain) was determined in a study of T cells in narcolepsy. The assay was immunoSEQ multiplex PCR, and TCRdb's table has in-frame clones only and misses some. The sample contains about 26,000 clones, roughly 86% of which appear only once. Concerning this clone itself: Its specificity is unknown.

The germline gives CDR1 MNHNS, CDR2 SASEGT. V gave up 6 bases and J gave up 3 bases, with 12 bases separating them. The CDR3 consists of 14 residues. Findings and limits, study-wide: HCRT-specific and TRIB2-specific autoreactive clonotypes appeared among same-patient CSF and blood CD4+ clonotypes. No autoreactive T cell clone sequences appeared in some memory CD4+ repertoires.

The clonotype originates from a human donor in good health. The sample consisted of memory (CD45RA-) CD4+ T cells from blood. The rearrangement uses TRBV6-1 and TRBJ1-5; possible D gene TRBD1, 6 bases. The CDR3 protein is CASRETGDNQPQHF. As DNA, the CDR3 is TGTGCCAGCAGGGAGACAGGAGACAATCAGCCCCAGCATTTT.